Listed below are T cell receptor beta chains from one sample, sequenced in a study of early T cells in non-severe SARS-CoV-2 infection. TCRdb reprocessed the 5' RACE reads via MiXCR and lists one record per CDR3 protein. The table has tens of thousands of distinct CDR3 sequences, about a tenth seen once; the top ten hold under 25%. Sequencing was performed on whole blood. These receptors were collected from an adult who was a healthcare worker with PCR-confirmed SARS-CoV-2 infection or an uninfected control (not recorded which). Both conserved end residues are part of each CDR3. A D gene is named only where the DNA matches it firmly. The size entry is marked missing in some rows and otherwise reads once, few, many or a size class.

abundance	d_gene	v_gene	j_gene	CDR3aa	CDR3nt
.	.	TRBV5-1	TRBJ2-7	CASSLRGNYEQYF	TGCGCCAGCAGCTTGAGGGGGAACTACGAGCAGTACTTC
many	.	TRBV20-1	TRBJ2-1	CSAYSHNEQFF	TGCAGTGCTTACAGCCACAATGAGCAGTTCTTC
.	TRBD1	TRBV7-9	TRBJ2-1	CASSWTGGPRTYNEQFF	TGTGCCAGCAGCTGGACAGGGGGCCCTCGGACCTACAATGAGCAGTTCTTC
few	.	TRBV11-3	TRBJ2-7	CASSLIGGEQYF	TGTGCCAGCAGCTTAATCGGGGGCGAGCAGTACTTC
few	TRBD2	TRBV11-2	TRBJ2-3	CASSLVLSLAGLGDTQYF	TGTGCCAGCAGCTTAGTTCTTTCCCTAGCGGGTCTAGGAGATACGCAGTATTTT
few	TRBD2	TRBV20-1	TRBJ2-7	CSARGGLASYEQYF	TGCAGTGCTAGGGGGGGACTAGCGTCCTACGAGCAGTACTTC
.	.	TRBV3-1	TRBJ1-2	CASSQDGGGRGYTF	TGTGCCAGCAGCCAAGATGGAGGCGGCAGGGGCTACACCTTC
.	.	TRBV10-3	TRBJ1-5	CAISETENQRAQHF	TGTGCCATCAGTGAGACGGAAAATCAGAGGGCCCAGCATTTT
few	.	TRBV5-1	TRBJ1-2	CASSLRTDYGYTF	TGCGCCAGCAGCTTAAGGACGGACTATGGCTACACCTTC
few	.	TRBV5-1	TRBJ2-3	CASSLESSVTDTQYF	TGCGCCAGCAGCTTGGAGAGCTCCGTCACAGATACGCAGTATTTT
few	TRBD2	TRBV7-3	TRBJ2-3	CASGAGHTDTQYF	TGTGCCAGCGGAGCGGGGCACACAGATACGCAGTATTTT
many	TRBD2	TRBV15	TRBJ2-1	CATSRSGINEQFF	TGTGCCACCAGCCGTAGCGGGATAAATGAGCAGTTCTTC
many	.	TRBV2	TRBJ1-5	CASSEGGIYGNQPQHF	TGTGCCAGCAGTGAAGGGGGGATTTATGGCAATCAGCCCCAGCATTTT
.	.	TRBV6-6	TRBJ1-1	CASSYSGLTEAFF	TGTGCCAGCAGTTACTCCGGGTTGACTGAAGCTTTCTTT
many	.	TRBV20-1	TRBJ1-1	CSATTSQNTEAFF	TGCAGTGCAACGACATCCCAGAACACTGAAGCTTTCTTT
many	.	TRBV7-9	TRBJ2-3	CASSIGLTDTQYF	TGTGCCAGCAGCATCGGACTGACGGATACGCAGTATTTT
few	TRBD1	TRBV3-1	TRBJ1-6	CASRGGGNSPLHF	TGTGCCAGCAGGGGAGGGGGCAATTCACCCCTCCACTTT
.	.	TRBV3-1	TRBJ2-3	CASSERGADTQYF	TGTGCCAGCAGTGAGAGAGGCGCAGATACGCAGTATTTT
few	TRBD1	TRBV27	TRBJ1-2	CASSSQGGHRYGYTF	TGTGCCAGCAGTTCACAGGGGGGTCACCGCTATGGCTACACCTTC
many	.	TRBV18	TRBJ1-1	CASSPERVPLGTEAFF	TGTGCCAGCTCACCAGAGAGGGTACCCCTGGGCACTGAAGCTTTCTTT
many	.	TRBV3-1	TRBJ2-5	CASSQEETQYF	TGTGCCAGCAGCCAAGAAGAGACCCAGTACTTC
.	.	TRBV21-1	TRBJ2-3	CASSKVASGGVVSTDTQYF	TGTGCCAGCAGCAAAGTGGCTAGCGGGGGGGTCGTAAGCACAGATACGCAGTATTTT
few	.	TRBV10-3	TRBJ2-5	CAISDGLAETQYF	TGTGCCATCAGTGACGGGCTAGCCGAGACCCAGTACTTC
many	.	TRBV9	TRBJ2-3	CASSVLGNTDTQYF	TGTGCCAGCAGCGTACTGGGAAATACAGATACGCAGTATTTT
many	TRBD2	TRBV7-9	TRBJ2-1	CASSLDPAGGRDEQFF	TGTGCCAGCAGCTTAGACCCAGCGGGGGGTCGGGATGAGCAGTTCTTC
.	.	TRBV20-1	TRBJ2-7	CSARQQEFSYEQYF	TGCAGTGCTAGACAGCAGGAGTTCTCCTACGAGCAGTACTTC
many	.	TRBV6-2/TRBV6-3	TRBJ2-7	CASSYRQPSPYEQYF	TGTGCCAGCAGTTACCGACAGCCCAGTCCCTACGAGCAGTACTTC
.	TRBD2	TRBV10-3	TRBJ2-1	CAISGSGTSGENEQFF	TGTGCCATCAGTGGGTCCGGGACTAGCGGGGAGAATGAGCAGTTCTTC
.	TRBD2	TRBV5-1	TRBJ2-4	CASSSGTRGDIQYF	TGCGCCAGCAGTTCCGGGACTAGAGGAGACATTCAGTACTTC
few	.	TRBV21-1	TRBJ1-1	CASSEFERSEAFF	TGTGCCAGCAGTGAGTTTGAAAGGTCTGAAGCTTTCTTT
many	TRBD1	TRBV25-1	TRBJ2-4	CASRGTAKNIQYF	TGTGCCAGCAGGGGGACAGCGAAAAACATTCAGTACTTC
few	.	TRBV18	TRBJ1-5	CASSPATGGNQPQHF	TGTGCCAGCTCACCTGCGACCGGAGGCAATCAGCCCCAGCATTTT
.	TRBD1	TRBV15	TRBJ2-7	CATQGADSYEQYF	TGTGCCACGCAGGGGGCTGACTCCTACGAGCAGTACTTC
many	.	TRBV5-1	TRBJ1-2	CASSSTGNYGYTF	TGCGCCAGCAGCTCTACAGGGAACTATGGCTACACCTTC
.	.	TRBV10-3	TRBJ1-1	CAISAGAVQNTEAFF	TGTGCCATCAGTGCAGGGGCAGTCCAGAACACTGAAGCTTTCTTT
few	.	TRBV30	TRBJ1-2	CAWSPQFPGILGYGYTF	TGTGCCTGGAGTCCACAGTTCCCAGGGATTTTGGGCTATGGCTACACCTTC
many	TRBD1	TRBV18	TRBJ1-1	CATMTGNGNTEAFF	TGTGCCACCATGACAGGGAATGGGAACACTGAAGCTTTCTTT
many	.	TRBV18	TRBJ1-5	CASSRDGLNQPQHF	TGTGCCAGCTCAAGGGACGGCCTCAATCAGCCCCAGCATTTT
.	.	TRBV5-4	TRBJ1-1	CASSSAQGARNTEAFF	TGTGCCAGCAGCTCCGCGCAAGGGGCGCGAAACACTGAAGCTTTCTTT
few	.	TRBV27	TRBJ2-5	CATRERGVWETQYF	TGTGCCACGCGTGAAAGGGGCGTCTGGGAGACCCAGTACTTC
.	.	TRBV30	TRBJ1-1	CAWSQGGHGTEAFF	TGTGCCTGGAGTCAGGGAGGGCACGGCACTGAAGCTTTCTTT
few	.	TRBV5-5	TRBJ1-2	CASSLVQAMGGYTF	TGTGCCAGCAGCTTGGTGCAGGCTATGGGCGGCTACACCTTC
few	.	TRBV10-3	TRBJ1-1	CAIKSGTNTEAFF	TGTGCCATCAAATCAGGGACGAACACTGAAGCTTTCTTT
few	.	TRBV5-1	TRBJ1-1	CASSLAATGDTEAFF	TGCGCCAGCAGCTTGGCGGCTACAGGCGACACTGAAGCTTTCTTT
many	.	TRBV20-1	TRBJ2-5	CSARAGETQYF	TGCAGTGCTAGAGCCGGAGAGACCCAGTACTTC
few	.	TRBV3-1	TRBJ1-1	CASSQDFGNTEAFF	TGTGCCAGCAGCCAAGATTTCGGGAACACTGAAGCTTTCTTT
many	TRBD1	TRBV10-2	TRBJ1-2	CASRQGSLSMGYTF	TGCGCCAGCCGACAGGGATCGTTATCTATGGGCTACACCTTC
.	.	TRBV7-9	TRBJ2-5	CASSFGGGETQYF	TGTGCCAGCAGCTTCGGAGGGGGAGAGACCCAGTACTTC
many	.	TRBV3-1	TRBJ2-3	CASSQGRGFGTDTQYF	TGTGCCAGCAGCCAAGGAAGGGGCTTCGGGACAGATACGCAGTATTTT
.	TRBD2	TRBV29-1	TRBJ2-1	CSASPSGGNEQFF	TGCAGCGCCTCCCCTAGCGGGGGGAATGAGCAGTTCTTC
many	TRBD1	TRBV10-2	TRBJ1-2	CASSGLDRSGGYTF	TGCGCCAGCAGTGGATTGGACAGGAGCGGTGGCTACACCTTC
many	.	TRBV19	TRBJ2-2	CASSIQYTGELFF	TGTGCCAGTAGTATACAGTACACCGGGGAGCTGTTTTTT
many	.	TRBV4-2	TRBJ2-7	CASSPGTGVSTYEQYF	TGTGCCAGCAGCCCAGGGACGGGGGTCTCTACCTACGAGCAGTACTTC
many	.	TRBV7-6	TRBJ2-3	CASSFAITDTQYF	TGTGCCAGCAGTTTCGCTATCACAGATACGCAGTATTTT
.	.	TRBV6-2/TRBV6-3	TRBJ2-7	CASGRGGGRIYEQYF	TGTGCTTCCGGAAGGGGAGGGGGCCGGATCTACGAGCAGTACTTC